This is a list of T cell receptor beta chains from one sample in a study of blood T cells in healthy people across ages. Via MiXCR, TCRdb re-called the 5' RACE reads, giving one row per CDR3 protein. The data hold under 1 million distinct CDR3 sequences, with 40% to 50% observed a single time. The material sequenced was blood. Source of these receptors: a man in his sixties in good health. Both conserved end residues are part of each CDR3. Fields, in order: D gene, clone size, V gene, J gene, CDR3 DNA, CDR3 protein. A D gene is named only where the DNA matches it firmly. Part of the rows lack a size; the others show once, few, many or a class for expanded clones.

-	-	TRBV20-1	TRBJ2-3	TGCAGTGCTAGAGTAGGGGGGGGAAACACAGATACGCAGTATTTT	CSARVGGGNTDTQYF
-	-	TRBV4-1	TRBJ2-3	TGCGCCAGCAGCCCCTACAGAAACACAGATACGCAGTATTTT	CASSPYRNTDTQYF
-	once	TRBV10-3	TRBJ1-2	TGTGCCATCACTGGGACTTCCAACTATGGCTACACCTTC	CAITGTSNYGYTF
-	-	TRBV20-1	TRBJ2-7	TGCAGTGCTAGAGTTCAGCCTGGCAAGCAGTACTTC	CSARVQPGKQYF
TRBD2	-	TRBV12-5	TRBJ2-3	TGTGCTAGTGCCGGAGGGTTCGGGAGGGCTGAACCAGATACGCAGTATTTT	CASAGGFGRAEPDTQYF
TRBD2	-	TRBV20-1	TRBJ2-1	TGCAGTGCTAGACCTCAGACTAGCGGGGATTGGAATGAGCAGTTCTTC	CSARPQTSGDWNEQFF
TRBD2	-	TRBV20-1	TRBJ2-2	TGCAGTGCTAGGGGACTAGCGGAAAACACCGGGGAGCTGTTTTTT	CSARGLAENTGELFF
-	-	TRBV20-1	TRBJ2-5	TGCAGTGCTAGAGCGGCTCACATCCCGCAGTACTTC	CSARAAHIPQYF
-	few	TRBV5-1	TRBJ2-4	TGCGCCAGCCGACACGAAAACATTCAGTACTTC	CASRHENIQYF
TRBD2	few	TRBV11-2	TRBJ2-7	TGTGCCAGCAGCTTAGGGACTAGCGGCCCCTACGAGCAGTACTTC	CASSLGTSGPYEQYF
-	-	TRBV5-1	TRBJ2-7	TGCGCCAGCAGCTTGGCCCCAACAGGAGAAGGAGAGTACTTC	CASSLAPTGEGEYF
-	-	TRBV20-1	TRBJ2-5	TGCAGTGCTAGATCCCCAGCGGGTCCACAAGAGACCCAGTACTTC	CSARSPAGPQETQYF
-	-	TRBV20-1	TRBJ2-1	TGCAGTGCTCGGTCGGGGCAGTTCTTC	CSARSGQFF
TRBD1	-	TRBV7-6	TRBJ2-7	TGTGCCAGCAGCTTAGAAGGGACAGGTCTCCGCTCCTACGAGCAGTACTTC	CASSLEGTGLRSYEQYF
-	-	TRBV20-1	TRBJ1-6	TGCAGTGCTAGGGGGAGGGCAGGCAGCTCCTATAATTCACCCCTCCACTTT	CSARGRAGSSYNSPLHF
TRBD1	-	TRBV20-1	TRBJ1-4	TGCAGTGCTAGAGTGACAGGGGGCGCAGGGAATGAGGCTAATGAAAAACTGTTTTTT	CSARVTGGAGNEANEKLFF
-	-	TRBV20-1	TRBJ2-1	TGCAGTGCTAGAGATAAGGGGACGGGTTATTACAATGAGCAGTTCTTC	CSARDKGTGYYNEQFF
-	-	TRBV6-1	TRBJ2-6	TGTGCCAGCACCTTCTCTGGGGCCAACGTCCTGACTTTC	CASTFSGANVLTF
-	few	TRBV3-1	TRBJ1-4	TGTGCCAGCACCGGGACAACTAATGAAAAACTGTTTTTT	CASTGTTNEKLFF
TRBD2	few	TRBV9	TRBJ2-7	TGTGCCAGCAGCGTAAGTGGCGGGGGGCCTTACGAGCAGTACTTC	CASSVSGGGPYEQYF
TRBD2	-	TRBV15	TRBJ2-1	TGTGCCACCAGCAGCCTCTGGGCCTCTAGCGGGGGGGACAATGAGCAGTTCTTC	CATSSLWASSGGDNEQFF
TRBD1	few	TRBV6-5	TRBJ2-7	TGTGCCAGCAGTTCCGGGGGTGGGGGACAGGGCTTTTTGTACGAGCAGTACTTC	CASSSGGGGQGFLYEQYF
-	-	TRBV20-1	TRBJ2-3	TGCAGTGCTAGATCTCGAGACAGCCCCCGGACAGATACGCAGTATTTT	CSARSRDSPRTDTQYF
-	-	TRBV6-5	TRBJ2-3	TGTGCCAGCAGTTACCAGGGCCGCACAGATACGCAGTATTTT	CASSYQGRTDTQYF
-	few	TRBV20-1	TRBJ2-1	TGCAGTGTTCGGGCGGGTTGGGAGCAGTTCTTC	CSVRAGWEQFF
-	-	TRBV20-1	TRBJ2-5	TGCAGTGCTAGACCCGGGGGGCAGAAGGGGGGGGTGGAGTACTTC	CSARPGGQKGGVEYF
-	few	TRBV6-5	TRBJ1-2	TGTGCCAGCAGTTACTCGGGCGGGGGGGGCCACTATGGCTACACCTTC	CASSYSGGGGHYGYTF
-	-	TRBV28	TRBJ1-3	TGTGCCAGCACCTTTCACGGGGCGGGGGGATACTCTGGAAACACCATATATTTT	CASTFHGAGGYSGNTIYF
TRBD1	once	TRBV29-1	TRBJ1-1	TGCAGCGGAGGACAGGGGGCCACTGAAGCTTTCTTT	CSGGQGATEAFF
-	few	TRBV21-1	TRBJ1-4	TGTGCCAGCACCCAGGGACAGACTAATGAAAAGCTGTTTTTT	CASTQGQTNEKLFF
TRBD1	many	TRBV7-9	TRBJ2-5	TGTGCCAGCAGCTCAATGACAGGGTCCACGGGGCAGACCCAGTACTTC	CASSSMTGSTGQTQYF
-	-	TRBV11-3	TRBJ2-7	TGTGCCAGCAGCTTAGGGGGGATATTCGCCTACGAGCAGTACTTC	CASSLGGIFAYEQYF
-	-	TRBV4-3	TRBJ1-2	TGCGCCAGCAGCCAAGATAGCCAGGACCACTATGGCTACACCTTC	CASSQDSQDHYGYTF
TRBD2	-	TRBV20-1	TRBJ2-3	TGCAGTGCTATGCGGGGGGCTAACACAGATACGCAGTATTTT	CSAMRGANTDTQYF
-	many	TRBV7-2	TRBJ2-7	TGTGCCAGCAGCTTCCGGGGTCCTGAGGCGTCCCCCCCCTACGAGCAGTACTTC	CASSFRGPEASPPYEQYF
TRBD2	many	TRBV9	TRBJ2-7	TGTGCCAGCAGCGTAGCCCCTACTAGCGGGGGTAACTACGAGCAGTACTTC	CASSVAPTSGGNYEQYF
-	-	TRBV3-1	TRBJ1-1	TGTGCCAGCAGCCAAAGCAGGTACAGTGAAGCTTTCTTT	CASSQSRYSEAFF
TRBD2	few	TRBV6-1	TRBJ2-1	TGTGCCAGCATCCCCGGGACTAGCGGGTACAATGAGCAGTTCTTC	CASIPGTSGYNEQFF
TRBD1	few	TRBV28	TRBJ2-4	TGTGCCAGCAGGGGGACAGAGCTATTTCAGTACTTC	CASRGTELFQYF
-	-	TRBV6-6	TRBJ2-7	TGTGCCAGCAGTTCCACGACAGGCAAGCCCGAGCAGTACTTC	CASSSTTGKPEQYF